The rows below give T cell receptor beta chains drawn from one sample of a study of graft-versus-host responses after intestinal transplantation. Sequencing was performed with immunoSEQ multiplex PCR; in TCRdb, only in-frame clones are kept and a portion is missing. The profile covers 90,000 to 100,000 clones, with around 86% appearing a single time and roughly 1.4% taken by the ten largest. Specimen: PBMCs, collected 255 days after intestinal transplant. The receptor source for this set is a human patient who received an intestinal transplant, so some T cells may come from the graft donor. Each CDR3 is given with its conserved first and last residue. The order of the fields is V gene, J gene, D gene, clone size, CDR3 DNA, CDR3 protein. D genes are given only for firm matches. Clone size is stated in some rows and not others, as once, few, many or a class when expanded.

V gene: TRBV19; J gene: TRBJ1-2; D gene: .; clone size: .; CDR3 DNA: TGTGCCAGTAGTATGGACCAGTCCTATGGCTCCACCTTC; CDR3 protein: CASSMDQSYGSTF
V gene: TRBV7-9; J gene: TRBJ2-2; D gene: TRBD1; clone size: .; CDR3 DNA: TGTGCCAGCAGCCGATTCAGGGGGACCGGGGAGCTGTTTTTT; CDR3 protein: CASSRFRGTGELFF
V gene: TRBV5-1; J gene: TRBJ2-1; D gene: .; clone size: .; CDR3 DNA: TGCGCCAGCAGCTTAGGAGCAGAACGGTTCTACAATGAGCAGTTCTTC; CDR3 protein: CASSLGAERFYNEQFF
V gene: TRBV13; J gene: TRBJ2-5; D gene: .; clone size: .; CDR3 DNA: TGTGCCAGCAGCGCGCCCCAGGAGACCCAGTACTTC; CDR3 protein: CASSAPQETQYF
V gene: TRBV4-2; J gene: TRBJ2-1; D gene: .; clone size: .; CDR3 DNA: TGTGCCAGCAGCCAAGATCGGGCAGTTTACAATGAGCAGTTCTTC; CDR3 protein: CASSQDRAVYNEQFF
V gene: TRBV15; J gene: TRBJ2-5; D gene: .; clone size: .; CDR3 DNA: TGTGCCACCAGCAGCAACCCGGACGGCCAAGAGACCCAGTACTTC; CDR3 protein: CATSSNPDGQETQYF
V gene: TRBV6-1; J gene: TRBJ1-2; D gene: TRBD1; clone size: .; CDR3 DNA: TGTGCCAGCCCCGGGACAGGGGACGGCTACACCTTC; CDR3 protein: CASPGTGDGYTF
V gene: TRBV4-2; J gene: TRBJ1-2; D gene: .; clone size: .; CDR3 DNA: TGTGCCAGCAGCCAAGCACGAGGGGGCTATGGCTACACCTTC; CDR3 protein: CASSQARGGYGYTF
V gene: TRBV5-6; J gene: TRBJ1-5; D gene: .; clone size: .; CDR3 DNA: TGTGCCAGCAGCTTGTTACGGGGCAATCAGCCCCAGCATTTT; CDR3 protein: CASSLLRGNQPQHF
V gene: TRBV7-6; J gene: TRBJ2-5; D gene: .; clone size: .; CDR3 DNA: TGTGCCAGCAGCTTAGGGGCCAGGGGCTTCCAAGAGACCCAGTACTTC; CDR3 protein: CASSLGARGFQETQYF
V gene: TRBV5-8; J gene: TRBJ1-4; D gene: TRBD1; clone size: once; CDR3 DNA: TGTGCCAGCAGCCCGGAGGTTTGGGGACAGGGGCCTGAAAAACTGTTTTTT; CDR3 protein: CASSPEVWGQGPEKLFF
V gene: TRBV7-6; J gene: TRBJ1-3; D gene: .; clone size: .; CDR3 DNA: TGTGCCAGCAGCTCCCAAGGGATTAACTCTGGAAACACCATATATTTT; CDR3 protein: CASSSQGINSGNTIYF
V gene: TRBV11-2; J gene: TRBJ1-6; D gene: .; clone size: .; CDR3 DNA: TGTGCCAGCAGCTTTGGCTCCACTCGTCATCCACCCCTCCACTTT; CDR3 protein: CASSFGSTRHPPLHF
V gene: TRBV30; J gene: TRBJ1-5; D gene: .; clone size: .; CDR3 DNA: TGTGCCTGGAGTGTTGGGGAGGGTCAGCCCCAGCATTTT; CDR3 protein: CAWSVGEGQPQHF
V gene: TRBV6-6; J gene: TRBJ2-5; D gene: .; clone size: .; CDR3 DNA: TGTGCCAGCAGCTTCAGGGCTCAAGAGACCCAGTACTTC; CDR3 protein: CASSFRAQETQYF
V gene: TRBV6-4; J gene: TRBJ2-2; D gene: .; clone size: few; CDR3 DNA: TGTGCCAGCAGTGACTCCCCGGGGACCGGGGAGCTGTTTTTT; CDR3 protein: CASSDSPGTGELFF
V gene: TRBV28; J gene: TRBJ2-7; D gene: .; clone size: few; CDR3 DNA: TGTGCCAGCAGTTTTCAAGGAGGCTCCTACGAGCAGTACTTC; CDR3 protein: CASSFQGGSYEQYF
V gene: TRBV28; J gene: TRBJ2-5; D gene: .; clone size: .; CDR3 DNA: TGTGCCAGCAGTCATCCCCTTGGAGAGACCCAGTACTTC; CDR3 protein: CASSHPLGETQYF
V gene: TRBV6-1; J gene: TRBJ2-3; D gene: TRBD2; clone size: .; CDR3 DNA: TGTGCCAGCGGGGAGGGTAGCGGCACAGATACGCAGTATTTT; CDR3 protein: CASGEGSGTDTQYF
V gene: TRBV11-1; J gene: TRBJ2-5; D gene: .; clone size: .; CDR3 DNA: TGTGCCAGCAGGCCTAGGGGGCAAGAGACCCAGTACTTC; CDR3 protein: CASRPRGQETQYF
V gene: TRBV28; J gene: TRBJ2-7; D gene: .; clone size: few; CDR3 DNA: TGTGCCAGCGGTTCGGGAGTTGTCTACGAGCAGTACTTC; CDR3 protein: CASGSGVVYEQYF
V gene: TRBV19; J gene: TRBJ1-6; D gene: TRBD1; clone size: .; CDR3 DNA: TGTGCCAGTAGTAATGGACAGGGGGCGTACTCACCCCTCCACTTT; CDR3 protein: CASSNGQGAYSPLHF
V gene: TRBV5-1; J gene: TRBJ2-5; D gene: .; clone size: .; CDR3 DNA: TGCGCCAGCAGCCGACAGAATCAAGAGACCCAGTACTTC; CDR3 protein: CASSRQNQETQYF
V gene: TRBV27; J gene: TRBJ2-3; D gene: TRBD1; clone size: .; CDR3 DNA: TGTGCCAGCAGCCCTAAGACAGGGATCGATACGCAGTATTTT; CDR3 protein: CASSPKTGIDTQYF
V gene: TRBV6-1; J gene: TRBJ1-4; D gene: TRBD1; clone size: .; CDR3 DNA: TGTGCCAGCAGTGAACTTGGGACAGGTGGGGAAAAACTGTTTTTT; CDR3 protein: CASSELGTGGEKLFF
V gene: TRBV4-2; J gene: TRBJ1-2; D gene: TRBD1; clone size: .; CDR3 DNA: TGTGCCAGCAGCCAAGATGTGACAGGGGGCGCGTCTGGCTATGGCTACACCTTC; CDR3 protein: CASSQDVTGGASGYGYTF
V gene: TRBV28; J gene: TRBJ2-5; D gene: .; clone size: once; CDR3 DNA: TGTGCCAGCAGTTGGACCGCGGTACAAGAGACCCAGTACTTC; CDR3 protein: CASSWTAVQETQYF
V gene: TRBV28; J gene: TRBJ1-2; D gene: TRBD1; clone size: .; CDR3 DNA: TGTGCCAGCACCGACAGGGTAAAGGGCTACACCTTC; CDR3 protein: CASTDRVKGYTF
V gene: TRBV5-5; J gene: TRBJ2-7; D gene: .; clone size: .; CDR3 DNA: TGTGCCAGCAGCTTGGCTAGCTCCTACGAGCAGTACTTC; CDR3 protein: CASSLASSYEQYF
V gene: TRBV5-4; J gene: TRBJ2-1; D gene: TRBD1; clone size: once; CDR3 DNA: TGTGCCAGCAGCCCGGACAGGGGTGGGTACAATGAGCAGTTCTTC; CDR3 protein: CASSPDRGGYNEQFF
V gene: TRBV9; J gene: TRBJ1-2; D gene: TRBD1; clone size: .; CDR3 DNA: TGTGCCAGCAGCGTAGAATCGGGACAGAGGGGCACCTTC; CDR3 protein: CASSVESGQRGTF
V gene: TRBV4-1; J gene: TRBJ1-3; D gene: .; clone size: .; CDR3 DNA: TGCGCCAGCAGCCAAGGCAGGTTCTCTGGAAACACCATATATTTT; CDR3 protein: CASSQGRFSGNTIYF
V gene: TRBV18; J gene: TRBJ1-3; D gene: .; clone size: .; CDR3 DNA: TGTGCCAGCTCACCACTCCAGGGAAACACCATATATTTT; CDR3 protein: CASSPLQGNTIYF
V gene: TRBV7-9; J gene: TRBJ1-2; D gene: .; clone size: once; CDR3 DNA: TGTGCCAGCAGCTTCACCAAAGATGGCTACACCTTC; CDR3 protein: CASSFTKDGYTF
V gene: TRBV18; J gene: TRBJ2-1; D gene: TRBD2; clone size: once; CDR3 DNA: TGTGCCAGCTCACCAGGCGCGCTAGCGGGGTCGAGTGAGCAGTTCTTC; CDR3 protein: CASSPGALAGSSEQFF
V gene: TRBV9; J gene: TRBJ2-2; D gene: .; clone size: .; CDR3 DNA: TGTGCCAGCAGCGTAGGTAGGGGGTCCACCGGGGAGCTGTTTTTT; CDR3 protein: CASSVGRGSTGELFF
V gene: TRBV7-9; J gene: TRBJ1-1; D gene: .; clone size: .; CDR3 DNA: TGTGCCAGCAGCTTGGAGGGACTGAACACTGAAGCTTTCTTT; CDR3 protein: CASSLEGLNTEAFF
V gene: TRBV27; J gene: TRBJ2-7; D gene: .; clone size: .; CDR3 DNA: TGTGCCAGCAGTTTATCGCAGGGCCCGGTCGAGCAGTACTTC; CDR3 protein: CASSLSQGPVEQYF
V gene: TRBV25-1; J gene: TRBJ2-7; D gene: .; clone size: few; CDR3 DNA: TGTGCCAGCAGTCGACCAGCGGTCCACGAGCAGTACTTC; CDR3 protein: CASSRPAVHEQYF